These 18 T cell receptor delta chains share one sample of origin, sequenced in a study of gamma-delta T cells after stem cell transplantation. TCRdb reprocessed the RT-PCR reads through CATT. The repertoire consists of thousands of delta-chain clones, with roughly 23% occurring once and the leading ten covering around 25%. The specimen was gamma-delta T cells. The receptors stem from a human donor. It is not recorded whose cells these are; they may come from a transplant donor.

Regarding this clone: A read error may produce the germline difference seen at one junction end. The same CDR3 can be traced to other DNA sequences in this sample. For the CDR3, the DNA is TGTGCCTGTGACACCGCGGCCCGCCATTTACTGGGGGATCCAGCCGATAAACTTATCTTT. Residues: CACDTAARHLLGDPADKLIF. The V and J genes are TRDV2 and TRDJ1; the match to TRDD3 covers 10 bases. The germline V gene has CDR1 GEAIGNYY and CDR2 EKD. The CDR3 has 20 residues.

The J gene is TRDJ1, the V gene TRAV29/DV5; the match to TRDD3 covers 10 bases. Per the germline V gene, CDR1 is NSMFDY and CDR2 is ISSIKDK. This CDR3 is 26 amino acids long. V trimming: 0 bases; J trimming: 0 bases; junction bases outside the gene matches: 35. CDR3 DNA: TGTGCAGCAAGCGCGGCTTCCTACGTCCCCCTATTGCGTGGACTGGGGGATGGGAGGGACACCGATAAACTCATCTTT. It translates to CAASAASYVPLLRGLGDGRDTDKLIF.

This clone came up once. A much larger clone sits a single nucleotide away, making a read error possible. The sample has other DNA sequences that encode this CDR3 too. This sequence joins TRDV2 and TRDJ3; 9 nucleotides line up with TRDD3. This CDR3 contains 23 residues. Unmatched junction bases numbered 24, after V lost 3 bases and J lost 4 bases. CDR1 and CDR2 (germline): GEAIGNYY, EKD. The DNA for the CDR3 is TGTGCCTGTGACGATGTGGGGGATAAGAGAGGGCCCTTTACCTCTTGGGACACCCGACAGATGTTTTTC. This gives the protein CACDDVGDKRGPFTSWDTRQMFF.

Relative to its sample, this clone is medium-sized (0.01 to 0.1%). This sample includes further DNA sequences coding for the same CDR3. V and J are TRDV2 and TRDJ1, with 7 bases matching TRDD3. The germline V gene encodes CDR1 GEAIGNYY and CDR2 EKD. This CDR3 is built from 15 residues. The V segment lost 1 base and the J segment 2 bases; nucleotides outside the gene matches: 6. CDR3 nucleotides: TGTGCCTGTGACACGTTAGGGGGGGATACCGATAAACTCATCTTT. Its translation: CACDTLGGDTDKLIF.

Relative to its sample, this clone is medium-sized (0.01 to 0.1%). The genes are TRDV2 and TRDJ3; TRDD3 matches 11 bases. Germline loops: CDR1 GEAIGNYY, CDR2 EKD. CDR3 size: 23 residues. The V and J ends lost 0 bases and 0 bases, in that order; junction bases with no gene match: 15. CDR3 loop: CACDTSGSWGIRESSWDTRQMFF. The CDR3 bases are TGTGCCTGTGACACCAGCGGGAGTTGGGGGATACGGGAAAGCTCCTGGGACACCCGACAGATGTTTTTC.

By sample fraction, this clone is large. V is TRDV2 and J is TRDJ1; D tentatively fits TRDD2 or TRDD3 (5 bases each). With 0 bases removed from V and 0 bases from J, the gap between germline ends came to 16 bases. Germline loops: CDR1 GEAIGNYY, CDR2 EKD. CDR3 size: 17 residues. Here the CDR3 reads CACDTVGPPSNTDKLIF. The CDR3 DNA is TGTGCCTGTGACACCGTGGGGCCGCCTTCTAACACCGATAAACTCATCTTT.

This clone is deemed large (0.1 to 1%). The chain employs TRDV2 and TRDJ1, with 7 bases matching TRDD3. The CDR3 sequence is 15 residues long. CDR1 and CDR2 (germline): GEAIGNYY, EKD. V was pared by 3 bases and J by 3 bases, with 9 bases of the junction left unmatched. DNA for the CDR3: TGTGCCTGTGACTCCCTACTGGGGAAACCCGATAAACTCATCTTT. This codes for CACDSLLGKPDKLIF.

As concerns this clone: TCRdb has a much larger clone's protein, which differs at residue 13 from the translation of this DNA, likely because of a read error; what is shown is the protein translated from the DNA. The V and J genes are TRDV2 and TRDJ3; 7 positions match TRDD3. This CDR3 has 18 residues. CDR1 is GEAIGNYY and CDR2 is EKD in the germline V gene. Here the CDR3 reads CACDSAGGQDWDARQMFF. The CDR3 region has the DNA TGTGCCTGTGACTCGGCTGGGGGCCAAGACTGGGACGCCCGACAGATGTTTTTC.

In this sample, this clone turned up once. A far larger clone lies a single base away; this is likely a read error. Other nucleotide sequences from this sample produce the same CDR3. The chain uses TRDV2 and TRDJ3; D is perhaps TRDD3 (5 bases). Per germline, CDR1 GEAIGNYY and CDR2 EKD. The CDR3 loop spans 16 amino acids. Here the CDR3 DNA reads TGTGCCTGTGGTTTGCATAGCTCCTGGGACACCCGGCAGATGTTTTTC. It translates to CACGLHSSWDTRQMFF.

With regard to this clone: A much larger clone is a single base away; this may be a read error. Other DNA sequences of this sample code for an identical CDR3. V and J are TRDV2 and TRDJ1; D is uncertain. V was shortened by 0 bases and J by 3 bases, with 16 bases between the two germline ends. The CDR3 is 16 residues long. Per the germline V gene, CDR1 is GEAIGNYY and CDR2 is EKD. The CDR3 DNA follows: TGTGCCTGTGACACCGTGGGCCCAGGGTGGGCCGATAAACTCATCTTT. Amino acid sequence: CACDTVGPGWADKLIF.

In its sample, this clone ranks as medium-sized (0.01 to 0.1%). The genes are TRDV2 and TRDJ3; TRDD3 matches at 11 bases. The V and J ends lost 1 base and 0 bases, in that order; junction bases with no gene match: 1. Germline CDR1 and CDR2: GEAIGNYY and EKD. CDR3 size: 18 residues. CDR3 DNA: TGTGCCTGTGACACTGGGGGATACGGCTCCTGGGACACCCGACAGATGTTTTTC. Translating it yields CACDTGGYGSWDTRQMFF.

This clone rates as large. This chain connects TRDV2 to TRDJ1, with 9 bases that match TRDD3. Germline V lookup: CDR1 GEAIGNYY, CDR2 EKD. The CDR3 totals 19 residues. Trimming removed 1 base from V and 0 bases from J; junction bases left unmatched: 14. CDR3 residues: CACDTVGTGGPPYTDKLIF. The DNA for the CDR3 is TGTGCCTGTGACACAGTAGGAACTGGGGGACCGCCGTACACCGATAAACTCATCTTT.

This clone is deemed medium-sized. This chain connects TRDV2 to TRDJ1; perhaps TRDD3 as D (5 bases). The CDR3 has 15 residues. The germline CDR1 and CDR2 sequences are GEAIGNYY and EKD. The ends were cut back, 0 bases at V and 1 base at J, with 11 bases in the middle. For the CDR3, the DNA is TGTGCCTGTGACACCGTGGGGTCTGGCACCGATAAACTCATCTTT. Translation gives CACDTVGSGTDKLIF.

Concerning this clone itself: Being one base from a much bigger clone, this may be a read error. The same CDR3 can be traced to other DNA sequences in this sample. CDR3 coding DNA: TGTGCCTGTGACTCAATGCTACTGGGGAAGAACTACAAACTCATCTTT. It translates to CACDSMLLGKNYKLIF. This chain uses TRDV2 with TRDJ1; TRDD3 matches 7 bases. CDR3 length: 16 amino acids. V trimming: 3 bases; J trimming: 8 bases; junction bases outside the gene matches: 17. Germline CDR1 GEAIGNYY, CDR2 EKD.

The V call is TRDV2, the J call TRDJ1, with 13 bases that match TRDD3. The CDR3 has 15 amino acids. Germline loops: CDR1 GEAIGNYY, CDR2 EKD. The J segment lost 3 bases and the V segment lost 2 bases, leaving 2 bases of the junction unmatched. The CDR3 DNA reads TGTGCCTGTGACATACTGGGGGATACGGCCGATAAACTCATCTTT. Its translation is CACDILGDTADKLIF.

By share of the sample, this clone is medium-sized (0.01 to 0.1%). This chain links TRDV2 with TRDJ1; 10 nucleotides align to TRDD3. The J segment lost 2 bases and the V segment lost 3 bases, leaving 8 bases of the junction unmatched. The CDR3 length is 16 residues. Germline loops: CDR1 GEAIGNYY, CDR2 EKD. This CDR3 reads CACDSLDWGMTDKLIF. As DNA, the CDR3 is TGTGCCTGTGACTCCCTTGACTGGGGGATGACCGATAAACTCATCTTT.

This clone is medium-sized. The chain combines TRDV2 with TRDJ3; 7 bases match TRDD3. Trimming took 1 base from V and 0 from J; bases not matched to a gene: 5. The CDR3 is made up of 18 amino acids. CDR1 and CDR2 from the germline V gene are GEAIGNYY and EKD. The CDR3 region is CACDTEWGSSWDTRQMFF. In nucleotides, the CDR3 is TGTGCCTGTGACACGGAATGGGGGAGCTCCTGGGACACCCGACAGATGTTTTTC.

Regarding this clone: For this DNA, TCRdb reports the protein of a much larger clone, which diverges at residue 5, most likely from a read error; the protein presented here is translated directly from the DNA. This chain uses TRDV2 with TRDJ1; TRDD3 aligns across 13 bases. The length of the CDR3 is 18 residues. Germline values: CDR1 GEAIGNYY, CDR2 EKD. This CDR3 is CACDPITGGYANTDKLIF. The CDR3 region has the DNA TGTGCCTGTGACCCCATTACTGGGGGATACGCGAACACTGATAAACTCATCTTT.